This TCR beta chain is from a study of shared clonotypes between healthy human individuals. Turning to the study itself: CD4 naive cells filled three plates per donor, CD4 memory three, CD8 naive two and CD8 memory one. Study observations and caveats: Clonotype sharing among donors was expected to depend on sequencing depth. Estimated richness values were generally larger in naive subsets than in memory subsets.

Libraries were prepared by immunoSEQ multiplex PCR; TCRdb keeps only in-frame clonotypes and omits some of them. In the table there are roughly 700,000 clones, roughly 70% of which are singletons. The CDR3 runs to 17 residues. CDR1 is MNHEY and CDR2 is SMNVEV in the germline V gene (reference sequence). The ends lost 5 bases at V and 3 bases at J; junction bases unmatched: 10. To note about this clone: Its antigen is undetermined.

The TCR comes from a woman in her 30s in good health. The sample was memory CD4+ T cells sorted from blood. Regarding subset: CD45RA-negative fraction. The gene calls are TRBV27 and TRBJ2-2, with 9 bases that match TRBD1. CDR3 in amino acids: CASSRQTTGGYTGELFF. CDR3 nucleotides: TGTGCCAGCAGTCGACAAACCACAGGGGGCTACACCGGGGAGCTGTTTTTT.